A few counts support the clone carrying this T cell receptor (beta chain). The antigen is not known. The source of the sample is a study of T cell repertoires in cytomegalovirus infection. MiXCR, run by TCRdb on the reads, gives a single entry per CDR3 protein. The table records under 200,000 distinct CDR3 sequences, about 20% of them present only once. This specimen consisted of CD8+ T cells from cultured PBMCs, obtained from culture after CMV antigen stimulation. This clonotype was sampled from a human donor in good health (CMV status not recorded). Some clones in this sample may be carry-over from other donors' samples.

CDR3 sequence (DNA): TGTGCCAGCAGCTCAACTTTCCGGGACAGGGACCACGAGCAGTACTTC. Translation: CASSSTFRDRDHEQYF. The chain carries TRBV7-9 and TRBJ2-7; 9 bases map to TRBD1. Germline lookup yields CDR1 SEHNR and CDR2 FQNEAQ (reference sequence). The CDR3 is 16 amino acids. Germline trimming cut 4 bases from V and 5 bases from J; bases unmatched to any gene: 12. Full variable domain (remainder filled in from reference TRBV7-9 and TRBJ2-7): DTGVSQNPRHKITKRGQNVTFRCDPISEHNRLYWYRQTLGQGPEFLTYFQNEAQLEKSRLLSDRFSAERPKGSFSTLEIQRTEQGDSAMYLCASSSTFRDRDHEQYFGPGTRLTVT.